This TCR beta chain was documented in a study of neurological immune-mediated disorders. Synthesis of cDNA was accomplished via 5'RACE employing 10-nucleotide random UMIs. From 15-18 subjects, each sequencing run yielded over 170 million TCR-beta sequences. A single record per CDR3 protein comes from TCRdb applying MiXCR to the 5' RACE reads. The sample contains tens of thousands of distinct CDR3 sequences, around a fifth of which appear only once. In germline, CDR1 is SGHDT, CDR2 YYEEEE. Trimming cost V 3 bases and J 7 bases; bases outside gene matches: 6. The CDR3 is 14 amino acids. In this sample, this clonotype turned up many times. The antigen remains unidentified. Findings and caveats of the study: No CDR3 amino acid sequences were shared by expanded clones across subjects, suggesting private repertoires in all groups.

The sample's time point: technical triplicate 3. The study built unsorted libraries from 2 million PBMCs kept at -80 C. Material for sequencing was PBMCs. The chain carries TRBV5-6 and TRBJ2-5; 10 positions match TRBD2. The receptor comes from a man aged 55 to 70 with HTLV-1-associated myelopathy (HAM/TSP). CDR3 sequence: CASSSSSGRRTQYF. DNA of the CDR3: TGTGCCAGCAGCTCTTCTAGCGGGAGAAGGACCCAGTACTTC. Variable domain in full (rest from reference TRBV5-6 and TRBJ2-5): DAGVTQSPTHLIKTRGQQVTLRCSPKSGHDTVSWYQQALGQGPQFIFQYYEEEERQRGNFPDRFSGHQFPNYSSELNVNALLLGDSALYLCASSSSSGRRTQYFGPGTRLLVL.